This TCR beta chain was documented in a study of blood T cells in healthy people across ages (dated by TCRdb to between 2015 and 2016). The study in broad terms: In model experiments, template switching captured roughly one uniquely barcoded TCR beta cDNA molecule for every two T cells. To track age-related changes in TCR beta repertoire diversity, the study relied on deep sequencing normalized with unique cDNA molecular identifiers. The donors were divided into four age groups: young (average approximately 16 years), middle-aged (roughly 42), aged (about 62) and long-lived (about 84). To avoid experimental bias, donors of different ages were spread randomly across the sequencing lanes. Using the same blood draw, the study looked at two additional independent replicas of 1 million unique cDNA reads for two donors, one aged 18 to 29 and the other aged 80 or older. Broader findings and caveats from the paper: Bulk unsorted PBMC profiling prevented conclusive comparison of naive and antigen-experienced compartments. As age increased, observed TCR beta diversity per million T cells dropped in a roughly linear way, and a significant reduction was already evident by age 40. Estimates of total diversity based on one million sequenced T cells were considered lower bounds and underestimates. Because the CMV infection status of the donors was unknown, age-related changes in expanded clonotypes may potentially have been confounded. The percentage of naive T cells measured by flow cytometry correlated strongly with observed TCR beta diversity. Compared with the aged group, the long-lived group had more naive CD4+ T cells, fewer expanded clones and increased TCR diversity, suggesting age selection.

The protocol used for the library was 5' RACE. TCRdb records Illumina HiSeq 2500 as the sequencer. A second PCR of roughly 6 to 12 cycles was run with a J-beta primer mix and a sample-barcoded 5' primer. A unique molecular identifier was introduced onto each TCR beta cDNA molecule by a template-switch 5' adaptor carrying 12 random nucleotides. Each sample yielded at least 2.5 million CDR3-containing paired-end reads. The Mint cDNA synthesis kit, primed by a TRBC-specific oligonucleotide, was used to synthesize first-strand cDNA from all RNA. After uracil-DNA glycosylase treatment, a first 18-cycle PCR used universal primers M1SS and BC2_uni_R on all cDNA. As for how the authors treated the data: Each sample was normalized by randomly selecting 1 million high-quality reads, each carrying a distinct molecular identifier. Reads with shared molecular identifiers were discarded instead of being binned into consensus sequences. CDR3 identification, clonotype clustering and error correction used MiTCR with a Q25 quality threshold and the strictest error-elimination algorithm. A nonparametric unseen species model using Euler transformation provided a lower-bound estimate of total TCR beta diversity. Clones were called with MiXCR by TCRdb after fastp trimmed the public reads at Q25, and only in-frame beta chains were retained. Rows merge per CDR3 protein into single entries with the most common DNA and genes. It is TCRdb's table, rather than the study itself, that gives the V and J calls and clone size. Recorded for this sample are approximately 730,000 distinct CDR3 sequences; 43% of them occurred a single time. The top ten clones comprise approximately 22% of the sample.

The CDR1 and CDR2 encoded by the germline V gene are SGHRS and YFSETQ. The CDR3 numbers 13 residues from cysteine through phenylalanine. Here the CDR3 DNA is all that survives: 39 bases in frame from base 1. Trimmed from V: 5 bases; trimmed from J: 3 bases; junction bases lacking a gene match: 5. The donors were 40 or so Caucasian individuals from Russia, aged 6 to 90 years, who were systemically healthy. About 9.6 milliliters of peripheral blood were collected from each donor into EDTA-treated Vacutainer tubes. Ficoll-Paque density-gradient centrifugation was used to isolate PBMCs, with at least 7 million obtained per sample. Trizol reagent was used to extract total RNA from PBMCs, with at least 6 micrograms per sample. For every donor, flow cytometry on a PBMC aliquot measured the percentage of naive CD45RAhigh/CD27high T cells. This clonotype was seen ten or more times. Its cognate antigen has yet to be identified. No per-base quality is available; no much larger clone lies one base away.

The chain is assembled from TRBV5-1 and TRBJ2-7; 7 of the junction bases match TRBD2. The clonotype originates from a woman aged 60-70 years in good health. What was sequenced was blood. The sequenced DNA is TGCGCCAGCAGTTCGGTAGCGGGCTACGAGCAGTACTTC. This is translated as CASSSVAGYEQYF.